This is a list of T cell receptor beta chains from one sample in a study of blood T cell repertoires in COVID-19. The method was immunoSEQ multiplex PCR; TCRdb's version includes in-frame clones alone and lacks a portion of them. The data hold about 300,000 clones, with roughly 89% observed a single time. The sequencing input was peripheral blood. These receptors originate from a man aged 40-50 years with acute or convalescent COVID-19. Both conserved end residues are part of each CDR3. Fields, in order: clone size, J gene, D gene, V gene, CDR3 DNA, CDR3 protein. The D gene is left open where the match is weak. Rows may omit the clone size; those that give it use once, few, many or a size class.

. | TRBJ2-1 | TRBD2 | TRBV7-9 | TGTGCCAGCAGCTTAGCCGGGGGGGTTCAGTACAATGAGCAGTTCTTC | CASSLAGGVQYNEQFF
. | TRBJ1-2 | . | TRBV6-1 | TGTGCCAGCAGTGAAAGGTTAGGGGACTATGGCTACACCTTC | CASSERLGDYGYTF
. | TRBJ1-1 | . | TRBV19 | TGTGCCAGTAGTCACTTCGTGGGGGCCGGCGAGAACACTGAAGCTTTCTTT | CASSHFVGAGENTEAFF
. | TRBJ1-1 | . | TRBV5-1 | TGCGCCAGCAGCGAGGGCGAGGTTGCTTTCTTT | CASSEGEVAFF
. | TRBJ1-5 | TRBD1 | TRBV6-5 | TGTGCCAGCAGTATCCGGACAGGTAACAATCAGCCCCAGCATTTT | CASSIRTGNNQPQHF
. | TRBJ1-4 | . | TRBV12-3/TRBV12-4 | TGTGCCAGCAGCCCCAGACATTCAAGACTGTTTTTT | CASSPRHSRLFF
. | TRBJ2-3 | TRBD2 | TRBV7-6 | TGTGCCAGCAGCTTAGGAGCCGGGGGGACAGATACGCAGTATTTT | CASSLGAGGTDTQYF
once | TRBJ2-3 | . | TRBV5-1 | TGCGCCAGCAGCTTGGTGGTATGGGCGAGCACAGATACGCAGTATTTT | CASSLVVWASTDTQYF
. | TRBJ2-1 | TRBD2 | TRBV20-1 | TGCAGTGCTGCTAGCGGGGTGGTGTGGTTCTTC | CSAASGVVWFF
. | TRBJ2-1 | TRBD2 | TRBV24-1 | TGTGCCACCAGTGATAAGCGGACTAGCTCCTACAATGAGCAGTTCTTC | CATSDKRTSSYNEQFF
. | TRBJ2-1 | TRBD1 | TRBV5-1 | TGCGCCAGCAGCTTAGGACAGGGGGGCTACAATGAGCAGTTCTTC | CASSLGQGGYNEQFF
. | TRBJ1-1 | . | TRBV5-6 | TGTGCCAGCAACAATTTCGGGGGGCTGAACACTGAAGCTTTCTTT | CASNNFGGLNTEAFF
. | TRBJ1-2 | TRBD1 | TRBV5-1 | TGCGCCAGCAGCCCTGGACAGGGGGTGTTTGGAGGCTACACCTTC | CASSPGQGVFGGYTF
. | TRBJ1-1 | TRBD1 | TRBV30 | TGTGCCTGGAAGACAGGGTCGAACACTGAAGCTTTCTTT | CAWKTGSNTEAFF
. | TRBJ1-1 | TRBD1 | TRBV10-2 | TGCGCCAGCAGTCGACAGGGAAGTGGGACTGAAGCTTTCTTT | CASSRQGSGTEAFF
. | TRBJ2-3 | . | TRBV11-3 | TGTGCCAGCAGCTCTGGGGGCCTGAGCACAGATACGCAGTATTTT | CASSSGGLSTDTQYF
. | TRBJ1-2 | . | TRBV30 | TGTGCCTGGAGTGTTCGGTTCGATTCTAACTATGGCTACACCTTC | CAWSVRFDSNYGYTF
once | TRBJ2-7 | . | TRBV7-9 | TGTGCCAGCAGCCCAGACGACAACGTTAACTTC | CASSPDDNVNF
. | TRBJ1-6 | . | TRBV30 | TGTGCCTGGAGTGTGGGGGCTCGCAATTCACCCCTCCACTTT | CAWSVGARNSPLHF
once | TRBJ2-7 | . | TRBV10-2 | TGCGCCAGCAGGAGAGGCGGGTACGAGCAGTACTTC | CASRRGGYEQYF
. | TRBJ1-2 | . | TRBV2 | TGTGCCAGCAGTTACCGGGACACTGGAGGCTACACCTTC | CASSYRDTGGYTF
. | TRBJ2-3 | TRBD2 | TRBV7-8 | TGTGCCAGCAGAACCGGGACTAGTGTAGATACGCAGTATTTT | CASRTGTSVDTQYF
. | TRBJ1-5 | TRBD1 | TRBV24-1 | TGTGCCACCAGTGACAGGGGGCAATATCAGCCCCAGCATTTT | CATSDRGQYQPQHF
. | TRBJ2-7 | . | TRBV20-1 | TGCAGTGCAATACAGGGATACGAGCAGTACTTC | CSAIQGYEQYF
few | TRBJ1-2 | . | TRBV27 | TGTGCCAGCAGTTTTCGGGCGGAGGATGGCTACACCTTC | CASSFRAEDGYTF
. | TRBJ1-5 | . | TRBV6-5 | TGTGCCAGCAGTTACCCGCCCAACCCAGCGGATCAGCCCCAGCATTTT | CASSYPPNPADQPQHF
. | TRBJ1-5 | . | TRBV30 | TGTGCCTGCTCTGAGGGTTTAAGCCAGCCCCAGCATTTT | CACSEGLSQPQHF
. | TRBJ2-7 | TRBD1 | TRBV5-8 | TGTGCCAGCAGCTGGGGACAGCGAACCACCTACGAGCAGTACTTC | CASSWGQRTTYEQYF
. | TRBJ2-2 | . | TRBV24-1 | TGTGCCACCAGTAAAGCAGGGAACACCGGGGAGCTGTTTTTT | CATSKAGNTGELFF
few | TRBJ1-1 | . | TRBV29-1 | TGCAGCGTCTCCCGACGGGGGGACACTGAAGCTTTCTTT | CSVSRRGDTEAFF
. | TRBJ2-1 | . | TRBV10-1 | TGCGCCAGCAGTGAGACTAACAGGAGGGGCAATGAGCAGTTCTTC | CASSETNRRGNEQFF
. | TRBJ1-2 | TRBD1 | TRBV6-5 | TGTGCCAGCCCCTCTCACAGGGGGCTGTATGGCTACACCTTC | CASPSHRGLYGYTF
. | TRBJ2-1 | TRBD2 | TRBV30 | TGTGCCTCCCAGACTAGCGTAGGCAATGAGCAGTTCTTC | CASQTSVGNEQFF
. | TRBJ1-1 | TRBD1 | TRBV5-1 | TGCGCCAGCAGCTTCCTCGGACAGGGGGGCACTGAAGCTTTCTTT | CASSFLGQGGTEAFF
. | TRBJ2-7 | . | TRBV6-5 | TGTGCCAGCAGAGGACAGTCAAGCTCCTACGAGCAGTACTTC | CASRGQSSSYEQYF
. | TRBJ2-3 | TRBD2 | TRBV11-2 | TGTGCCAGCAGCTTCGCGGGACTAAGGACAGATACGCAGTATTTT | CASSFAGLRTDTQYF
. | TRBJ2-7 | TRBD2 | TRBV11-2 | TGTGCCAGCAGCCCTGGGACCGGGACTAGCGGCCCCTACGAGCAGTACTTC | CASSPGTGTSGPYEQYF
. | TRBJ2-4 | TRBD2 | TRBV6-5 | TGTGCCAGCAGTTCCCGACTAGCGGGGGGTTGGGACATTCAGTACTTC | CASSSRLAGGWDIQYF
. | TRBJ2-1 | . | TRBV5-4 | TGTGCCAGCAGCGACCTAGAAAGCTCCTACAATGAGCAGTTCTTC | CASSDLESSYNEQFF
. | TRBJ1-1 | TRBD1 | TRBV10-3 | TGTGCCCTATCTGCGGGACAGTACACTGAAGCTTTCTTT | CALSAGQYTEAFF
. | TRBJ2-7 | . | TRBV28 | TGTGCCAGCAGCCCGCCGGGTGGGGAGCGGTTGGACGAGCAGTACTTC | CASSPPGGERLDEQYF
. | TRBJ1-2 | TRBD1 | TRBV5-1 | TGCGCCAGCAGTCCCGGCGCAGGGGGGTTTGGCTACACCTTC | CASSPGAGGFGYTF
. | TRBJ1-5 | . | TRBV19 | TGTGCCAGTACCCTCTCACATGCTTTGCCCCAGCATTTT | CASTLSHALPQHF
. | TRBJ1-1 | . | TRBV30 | TGTGCCTGGAGTCCGGGGGGGCACACTGAAGCTTTCTTT | CAWSPGGHTEAFF
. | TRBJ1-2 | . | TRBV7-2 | TGTGCCAGCGGCTGGTGGGGCAACCAGGGTGGCTACACCTTC | CASGWWGNQGGYTF
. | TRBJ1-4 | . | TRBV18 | TGTGCCAGCTCCCGACAGAATGAAAAACTGTTTTTT | CASSRQNEKLFF
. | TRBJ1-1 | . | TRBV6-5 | TGTGCCAGCAGTTCCCACGGACAGAACACTGAAGCTTTCTTT | CASSSHGQNTEAFF
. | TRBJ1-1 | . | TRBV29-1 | TGCAGCGTTGCTATGAGGAACACTGAAGCTTTCTTT | CSVAMRNTEAFF
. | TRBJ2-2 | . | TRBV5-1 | TGCGCCAGCAGCTTGGGCCAGAACGGGGAGCTGTTTTTT | CASSLGQNGELFF